This record looks at one TCR beta chain sequence and its context. The target antigen is unknown. These data are taken from a study of radiotherapy plus CTLA-4 blockade in lung cancer. Notes on the study in general: After treatment with radiotherapy plus ipilimumab, TCR clones that came from the tumor expanded in blood.

The protocol was immunoSEQ multiplex PCR, while the TCRdb copy is restricted to in-frame clones and leaves out a portion. The table has 40,000 or so clones, 80% to 90% seen once. CDR3 length equals 11 residues. The V end was cut by 6 bases, the J end by 2 bases, with 4 bases between. Germline V gene lookup returns CDR1 SEHNR and CDR2 FQNEAQ (reference sequence). V gene TRBV7-9 combines with J gene TRBJ2-5; D not certain. The source material was peripheral blood, sampled from a patient treated with radiotherapy plus ipilimumab. This receptor was taken from a human donor with non-small cell lung cancer whose response to radiotherapy plus ipilimumab could not be evaluated. The CDR3 DNA sequence: TGTGCCAGCAGATCACAAGAGACCCAGTACTTC. It is translated as CASRSQETQYF.